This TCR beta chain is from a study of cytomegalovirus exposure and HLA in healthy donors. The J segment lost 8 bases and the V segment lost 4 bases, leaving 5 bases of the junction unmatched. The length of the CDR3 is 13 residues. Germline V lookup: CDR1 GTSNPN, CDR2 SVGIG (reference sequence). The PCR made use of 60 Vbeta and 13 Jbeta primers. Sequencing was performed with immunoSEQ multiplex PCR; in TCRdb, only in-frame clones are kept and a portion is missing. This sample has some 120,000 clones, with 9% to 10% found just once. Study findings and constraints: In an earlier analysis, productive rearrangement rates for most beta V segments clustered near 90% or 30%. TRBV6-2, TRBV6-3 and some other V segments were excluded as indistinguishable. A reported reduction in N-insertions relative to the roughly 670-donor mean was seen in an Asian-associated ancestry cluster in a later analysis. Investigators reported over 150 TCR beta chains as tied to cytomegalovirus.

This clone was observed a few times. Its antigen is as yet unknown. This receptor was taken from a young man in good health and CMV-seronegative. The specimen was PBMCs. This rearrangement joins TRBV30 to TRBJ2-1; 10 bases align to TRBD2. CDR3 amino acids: CAWTSGRGDEQFF. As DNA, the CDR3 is TGTGCCTGGACTAGCGGGAGAGGGGATGAGCAGTTCTTC.